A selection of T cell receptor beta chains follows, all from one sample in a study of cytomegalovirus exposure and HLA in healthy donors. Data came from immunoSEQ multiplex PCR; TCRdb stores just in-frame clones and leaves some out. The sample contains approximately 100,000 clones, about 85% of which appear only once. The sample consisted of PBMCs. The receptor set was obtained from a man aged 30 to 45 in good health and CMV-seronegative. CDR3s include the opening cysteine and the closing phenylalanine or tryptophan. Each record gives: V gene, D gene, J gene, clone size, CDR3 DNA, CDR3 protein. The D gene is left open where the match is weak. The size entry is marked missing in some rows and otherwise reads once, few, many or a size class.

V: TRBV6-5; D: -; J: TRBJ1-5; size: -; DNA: TGTGCCAGCACCGACAGCTTCCGGGGGGCCCAGCATTTT; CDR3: CASTDSFRGAQHF
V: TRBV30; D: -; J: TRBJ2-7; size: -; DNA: TGTGCCTGGAGTGTAAGTCAGGGCAACGAGCAGTACTTC; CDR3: CAWSVSQGNEQYF
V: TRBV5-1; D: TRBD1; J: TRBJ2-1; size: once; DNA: TGCGCCAGCAGCGTCCGGGACAGGGGAAATGAGCAGTTCTTC; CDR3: CASSVRDRGNEQFF
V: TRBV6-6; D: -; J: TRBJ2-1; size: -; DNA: TGTGCCAGCAGTTACTCGTTGAGAGGCGTCGACAATGAGCAGTTCTTC; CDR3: CASSYSLRGVDNEQFF
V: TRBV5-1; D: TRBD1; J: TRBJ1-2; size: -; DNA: TGCGCCAGCAGCTCACCGGGACAGAGAGGATATGGCTACACCTTC; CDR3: CASSSPGQRGYGYTF
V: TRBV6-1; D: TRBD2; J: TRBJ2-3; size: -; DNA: TGTGCCAGCAGACTAGCGGGGGGGGCAGATACGCAGTATTTT; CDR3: CASRLAGGADTQYF
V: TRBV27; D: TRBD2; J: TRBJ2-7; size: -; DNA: TGTGCCAGCAGATCCAGCGGGGACTCTCTATTCTACGAGCAGTACTTC; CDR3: CASRSSGDSLFYEQYF
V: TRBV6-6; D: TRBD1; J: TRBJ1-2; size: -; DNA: TGTGCCAGCAGTTGGGACAGGGCTGGCTACACCTTC; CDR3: CASSWDRAGYTF
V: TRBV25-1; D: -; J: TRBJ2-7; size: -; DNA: TGTGCCAGCAGTGAACAGGCCTACGAGCAGTACTTC; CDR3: CASSEQAYEQYF
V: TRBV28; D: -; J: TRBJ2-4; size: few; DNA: TGTGCCAGCAGTTCACAGGTAGCCAAAAACATTCAGTACTTC; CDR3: CASSSQVAKNIQYF
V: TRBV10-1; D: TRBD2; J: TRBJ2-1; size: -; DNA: TGCGCCAGCAGGGGACTAGCGGGGGGGCCTTGCAATGAGCAGTTCTTC; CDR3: CASRGLAGGPCNEQFF
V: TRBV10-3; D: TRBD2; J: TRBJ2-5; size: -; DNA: TGTGCCATCAGTGGTGAACGGGAGGGCCCGGAGACCCAGTACTTC; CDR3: CAISGEREGPETQYF
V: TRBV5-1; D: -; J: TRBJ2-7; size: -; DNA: TGCGCCAGCAGCTTGAGGACTTTGGACGAGCAGTACTTC; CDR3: CASSLRTLDEQYF
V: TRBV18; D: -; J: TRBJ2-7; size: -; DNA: TGTGCCAGCTCCGGGGATTTAAGCTCCTACGAGCAGTACTTC; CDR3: CASSGDLSSYEQYF
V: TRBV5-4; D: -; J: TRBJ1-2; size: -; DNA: TGTGCCAGCAGGCCACAGGGTAACTATGGCTACACCTTC; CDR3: CASRPQGNYGYTF
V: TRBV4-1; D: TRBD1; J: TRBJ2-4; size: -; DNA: TGCGCCAGCAGCCAACCGAACAGGGGAGCCAAAAACATTCAGTACTTC; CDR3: CASSQPNRGAKNIQYF
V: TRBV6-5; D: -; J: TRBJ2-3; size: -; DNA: TGTGCCACCGGAAGAGGGCCAATCCCCTCAGATACGCAGTATTTT; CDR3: CATGRGPIPSDTQYF
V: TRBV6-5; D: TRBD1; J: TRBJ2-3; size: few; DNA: TGTGCCAGCAGCCAGGGACAGGGGTGGGATACGCAGTATTTT; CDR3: CASSQGQGWDTQYF
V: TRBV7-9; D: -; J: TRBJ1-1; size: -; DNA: TGTGCCAGCAGCTTATCTTCGAACACTGAAGCTTTCTTT; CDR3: CASSLSSNTEAFF
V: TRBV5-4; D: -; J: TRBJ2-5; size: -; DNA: TGTGCCAGCAGCCTACCGGGACTCCGGGAGACCCAGTACTTC; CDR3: CASSLPGLRETQYF
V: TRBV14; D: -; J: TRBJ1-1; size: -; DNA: TGTGCCAGCAGGGCGGGGGGGCCTGAAGCTTTCTTT; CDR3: CASRAGGPEAFF
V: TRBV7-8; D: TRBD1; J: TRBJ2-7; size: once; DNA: TGTGCCAGCAGCTTAGACGGACAGGGGATTTCCTACGAGCAGTACTTC; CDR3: CASSLDGQGISYEQYF
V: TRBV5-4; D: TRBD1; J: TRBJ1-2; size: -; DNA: TGTGCCAGCAGAAAGGGCGGGCAGGGGGCTAACTATGGCTACACCTTC; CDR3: CASRKGGQGANYGYTF
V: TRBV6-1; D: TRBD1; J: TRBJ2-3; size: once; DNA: TGTGCCAGCAGAACAGGGGGTGATACGCAGTATTTT; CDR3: CASRTGGDTQYF
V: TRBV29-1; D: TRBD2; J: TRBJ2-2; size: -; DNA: TGCAGCGTTGGACCGGGACTAGGCCCCGGGGAGCTGTTTTTT; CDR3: CSVGPGLGPGELFF
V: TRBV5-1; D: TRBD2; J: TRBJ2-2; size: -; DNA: TGCGCCAGCAGCTTGGATGGGACTAGCGTCTCCGGGGAGCTGTTTTTT; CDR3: CASSLDGTSVSGELFF
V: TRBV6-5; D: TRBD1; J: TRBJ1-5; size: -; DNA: TGTGCCAGCAGTTCCACGGACAGGGGTCAGCCCCAGCATTTT; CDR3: CASSSTDRGQPQHF
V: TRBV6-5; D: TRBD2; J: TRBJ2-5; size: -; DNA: TGTGCCAGCAACAGACTAGCGGGGAGCCGGGAGACCCAGTACTTC; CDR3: CASNRLAGSRETQYF
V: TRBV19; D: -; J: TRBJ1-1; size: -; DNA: TGTGCCAGTAACCAAAACAGGATAATGAACACTGAAGCTTTCTTT; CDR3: CASNQNRIMNTEAFF
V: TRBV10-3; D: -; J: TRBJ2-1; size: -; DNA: TGTGCCATCAGGCCAGGGGAACTCAATGAGCAGTTCTTC; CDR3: CAIRPGELNEQFF
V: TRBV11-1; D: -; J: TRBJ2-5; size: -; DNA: TGTGCCAGCAGCTTACAGGGGGAGACCCAGTACTTC; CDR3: CASSLQGETQYF
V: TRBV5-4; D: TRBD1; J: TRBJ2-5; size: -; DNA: TGTGCCAGCAGCCCTCAGGCAGGGGGCAGTGAGACCCAGTACTTC; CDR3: CASSPQAGGSETQYF
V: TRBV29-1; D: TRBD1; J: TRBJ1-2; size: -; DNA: TGCAGCGTTGATGGGACAGGAGAGATCTATGGCTACACCTTC; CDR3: CSVDGTGEIYGYTF
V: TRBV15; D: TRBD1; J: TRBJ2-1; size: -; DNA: TGTGCCACCAGCAGAGGACAGGGCAATGAGCAGTTCTTC; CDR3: CATSRGQGNEQFF
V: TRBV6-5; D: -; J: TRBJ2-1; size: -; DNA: TGTGCCAGCCAGGTCAGGGCGACCGAATACAATGAGCAGTTCTTC; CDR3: CASQVRATEYNEQFF
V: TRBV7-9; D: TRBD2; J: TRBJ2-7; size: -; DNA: TGTGCCAGCAGCCTAGCGGGGGACATGGGCGAGCAGTACTTC; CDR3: CASSLAGDMGEQYF
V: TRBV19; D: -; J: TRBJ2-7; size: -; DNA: TGTGCCAGTAGTATAGGCGGTACGGGGAGCGGGCTCTACGAGCAGTACTTC; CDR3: CASSIGGTGSGLYEQYF
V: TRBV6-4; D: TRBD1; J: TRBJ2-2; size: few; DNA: TGTGCCAGCAGTGACTCGCCAGGGGGCGAGACCGGGGAGCTGTTTTTT; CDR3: CASSDSPGGETGELFF
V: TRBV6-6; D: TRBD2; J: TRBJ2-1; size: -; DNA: TGTGCCAGCCAGCGGGATCCCTTATACAATGAGCAGTTCTTC; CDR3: CASQRDPLYNEQFF
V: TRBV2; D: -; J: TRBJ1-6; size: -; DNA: TGTGCCAGCAGTGCCGGCAGGAGGTTTTCACCCCTCCACTTT; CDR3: CASSAGRRFSPLHF
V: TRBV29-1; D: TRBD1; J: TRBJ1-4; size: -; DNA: TGCAGCGTTGAAGATTCAGGACAGGGGGCAGATGAAAAACTGTTTTTT; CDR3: CSVEDSGQGADEKLFF
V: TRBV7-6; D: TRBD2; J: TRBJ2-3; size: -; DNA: TGTGCCAGCAGCCCAGGACTAGCGGGGGGGAGAGGCACAGATACGCAGTATTTT; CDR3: CASSPGLAGGRGTDTQYF
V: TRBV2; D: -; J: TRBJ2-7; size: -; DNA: TGTGCCAGCAGTGAAGGCGGCACCCGCTCCTACGAGCAGTACTTC; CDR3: CASSEGGTRSYEQYF
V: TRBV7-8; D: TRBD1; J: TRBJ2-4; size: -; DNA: TGTGCCAGCAGCCCGGGACAGGGGAACATTCAGTACTTC; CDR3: CASSPGQGNIQYF
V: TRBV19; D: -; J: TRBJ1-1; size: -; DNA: TGTGCCAGTAGTCGGGGGAGGACTGAAGCTTTCTTT; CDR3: CASSRGRTEAFF
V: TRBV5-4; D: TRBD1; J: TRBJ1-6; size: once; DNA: TGTGCCAGCAGCACAGACGACCGACAGGGACGGCCCCTCCACTTT; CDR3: CASSTDDRQGRPLHF
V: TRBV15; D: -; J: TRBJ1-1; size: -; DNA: TGTGCCACCAGCCCCGGATTCGATACAGGGAGGGGACGGAACACTGAAGCTTTCTTT; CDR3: CATSPGFDTGRGRNTEAFF
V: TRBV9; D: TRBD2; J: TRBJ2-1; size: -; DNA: TGTGCCAGCAGCGACGGACTAGCGGGGGGCTCCTACAATGAGCAGTTCTTC; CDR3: CASSDGLAGGSYNEQFF
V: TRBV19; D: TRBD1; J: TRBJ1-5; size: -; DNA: TGTGCCAGTACCCCCGGGACAGAAATCAATCAGCCCCAGCATTTT; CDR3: CASTPGTEINQPQHF
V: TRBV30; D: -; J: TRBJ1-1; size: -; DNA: TGTGCCTGGAGTCCCAGGGCGAACACTGAAGCTTTCTTT; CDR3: CAWSPRANTEAFF